Following are 8 T cell receptor beta chains from one sample sequenced in a study of regulatory T cells in long-lasting Graves disease. To make TCR beta libraries, researchers used iRepertoire HTBI primers and Arm-PCR of CDR3 regions. TCRdb ran MiXCR on the multiplex PCR reads and lists one entry per CDR3 protein. In the table there are more than 300,000 distinct CDR3 sequences, approximately 12% of which are singletons. Time point indicated: newly diagnosed GD, antithyroid drugs for less than 3 months. Construction of the TCR library relied on RNA isolated from PBMCs. These data also formed part of another study, on T cells in Graves' hyperthyroidism and ophthalmopathy.

Sequenced here: peripheral blood mononuclear cells (PBMCs), sampled at new diagnosis, from a patient treated with antithyroid drugs. Every receptor here comes from a young woman with Graves disease.

On this clonotype: An end of the junction differs from the germline gene, which may be a read error. V gene TRBV5-1 combines with J gene TRBJ2-3, with TRBD1 identical over 7 bases. The CDR3 sequence is 12 residues long. Germline assignment: CDR1 SGHRS and CDR2 YFSETQ. This chain's CDR3 is CASSNDRAISGF. The CDR3, as DNA: TGCGCCAGCAGCAACGACAGGGCTATCTCGGGGTTT.

The table lists this clonotype with many counts. V usage is TRBV7-2 and J usage is TRBJ2-3; tentatively, D is TRBD2 (7 bases). The V end was cut by 1 base, the J end by 1 base, with 15 bases between. The CDR3 length is 17 residues. Germline V lookup: CDR1 SGHTA, CDR2 FQGNSA. Written as DNA, the CDR3 is TGTGCCAGCAGCTTAGTAGGGGGGGACATCGGCACAGATACGCAGTATTTT. It codes for CASSLVGGDIGTDTQYF.

In this sample, this clonotype turned up many times. This sequence joins TRBV7-2 and TRBJ2-3; D might be TRBD1 or TRBD2, each matching 6 bases. The V gene's germline CDR1 is SGHTA and CDR2 FQGNSA. The CDR3 covers 17 residues. V lost 4 bases, J lost 4 bases, and 21 bases lay in between. CDR3 residues: CASSYPGGGWKADTQYF. The CDR3 bases are TGTGCCAGCAGCTACCCAGGAGGGGGGTGGAAGGCAGATACGCAGTATTTT.

The V gene is TRBV18, the J gene TRBJ1-3, with 8 bases aligning to TRBD1. Unmatched junction bases numbered 5, after V lost 3 bases and J lost 1 base. Germline V lookup: CDR1 KGHSH, CDR2 LQKENI. This CDR3 has 16 amino acids. The CDR3, as DNA: TGTGCCAGCTCACCTCGGGACAGGCGGTCTGGAAACACCATATATTTT. This encodes CASSPRDRRSGNTIYF.

There are a few counts of this clonotype. The CDR3 nucleotides are TGTGCCAGCAGTTCCCTAGATTCCCGCAACTATGGCTACACCTTC. It yields the protein CASSSLDSRNYGYTF. This chain links TRBV28 with TRBJ1-2; D ambiguous. The CDR3 is 15 amino acids. Trimming took off 4 bases at V and 2 bases at J, with 14 bases between the two ends. Germline V gene lookup returns CDR1 MDHEN and CDR2 SYDVKM.

This clonotype was detected a few times. The chain uses TRBV3-2 and TRBJ2-4. TRBV3-2 is assigned pseudogene status. This CDR3 region has 13 residues. The CDR3 DNA sequence: TGTGCCAGCAGCAGGGTAGCCAAAAACATTCAGTACTTC. This sequence encodes CASSRVAKNIQYF.

This clonotype was recorded many times. This chain joins TRBV12-3 or TRBV12-4 and TRBJ1-1; 9 nucleotides agree with TRBD1. J was trimmed by 6 bases and V by 5 bases; bases with no gene match: 7. This CDR3 contains 14 residues. The CDR3, as DNA: TGTGCCAGCAGTACCCGGGACAGGGTTGCTGAAGCTTTCTTT. Protein sequence: CASSTRDRVAEAFF.

V usage is TRBV5-1 and J usage is TRBJ1-6; no firm D call. The germline CDR1 and CDR2 sequences are SGHRS and YFSETQ. With 2 bases removed from V and 4 bases from J, the gap between germline ends came to 7 bases. The CDR3 covers 14 residues. The CDR3 DNA is TGCGCCAGCAGCTTAGAGACTTATAATTCACCCCTCCACTTT. Protein: CASSLETYNSPLHF.